The clone carrying this TCR beta chain has more than one count but fewer than ten. Its antigen is not known. This sample was included in a study of beta chain features in type 1 diabetes. Study-wide points: Shorter TCRB CDR3s, moderately but significantly so, were found in Type 1 diabetes patients in all four CD4+ subsets.

Expressed TCRB transcripts were sequenced because the isolated RNA had all been reverse transcribed beforehand. Generated by immunoSEQ multiplex PCR, the TCRdb table keeps only in-frame clones and is missing some. This table has some 250,000 clones, roughly 13% appearing once. CDR3 length equals 16 residues. Germline V gene lookup returns CDR1 MGHRA and CDR2 YSYEKL. With 1 base clipped from V and 9 bases from J, the junction kept 6 bases outside the gene matches. This chain connects TRBV4-1 to TRBJ1-6, with 10 bases lining up with TRBD1. The clonotype originates from a man aged 30-40 years with type 1 diabetes. Material: naive CD4+ T cells from blood. CDR3 bases: TGCGCCAGCAGCCAAGTCTCCGGGACAGGGGCTTCACCCCTCCACTTT. Its translation: CASSQVSGTGASPLHF.